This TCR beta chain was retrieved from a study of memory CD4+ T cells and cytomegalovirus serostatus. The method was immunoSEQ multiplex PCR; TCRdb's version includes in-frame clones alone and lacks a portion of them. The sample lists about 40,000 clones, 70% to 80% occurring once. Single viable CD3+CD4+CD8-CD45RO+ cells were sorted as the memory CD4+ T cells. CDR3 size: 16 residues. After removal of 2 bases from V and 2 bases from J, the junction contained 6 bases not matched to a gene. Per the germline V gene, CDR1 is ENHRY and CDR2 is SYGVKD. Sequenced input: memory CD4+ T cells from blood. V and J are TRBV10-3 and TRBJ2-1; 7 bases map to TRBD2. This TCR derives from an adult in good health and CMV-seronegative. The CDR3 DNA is TGTGCCATCAGTGAGAGGAGCGGGGCCGCCTACAATGAGCAGTTCTTC. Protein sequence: CAISERSGAAYNEQFF.